The 17 T cell receptor beta chains below all came from one sample that was sequenced in a study of radiation and T cells in renal cell carcinoma (dated by TCRdb to 2020 to 2022). Read against the paper, the sample's time point label means: baseline pretreatment blood. Explained via the paper, the treatment or condition label denotes: 15 Gy SBRT to primary tumor, nephrectomy 4 weeks later. Receptors were amplified or captured by the immunoSEQ multiplex PCR assay. TCRdb took over this immuneACCESS table, retaining in-frame rearrangements with V and J assigned. Such tables are incomplete; in checked studies, under half of the missing clones stem from an unresolved V gene, and the remainder is unexplained. The sample yields approximately 110,000 clones; roughly four fifths were counted once. Of the sample, around 2.8% falls within the top ten clones. This specimen was blood, taken from a patient whose treatment included radiotherapy and nephrectomy. The receptors here all came from a woman aged 55-69 years with renal cell carcinoma.

This clone was detected only a few times. The rearrangement links TRBV6-5 to TRBJ1-1; D unresolved. The V gene lost 7 bases and the J gene lost 9 bases, with 18 bases spanning the gap. Germline V lookup: CDR1 MNHEY, CDR2 SVGAGI. This CDR3 spans 13 amino acids. In DNA form, the CDR3 reads TGTGCCAGCACTATAACCCTAGGGCAAAAAGCTTTCTTT. Encoded protein: CASTITLGQKAFF.

This clone appeared once. The gene calls are TRBV19 and TRBJ2-1, with D unresolved. The CDR3 loop spans 14 amino acids. With 4 bases removed from V and 9 bases from J, the gap between germline ends came to 16 bases. Germline V gives CDR1 LNHDA, CDR2 SQIVND (reference sequence). This CDR3 is CASSKVERAVEQFF. CDR3 in DNA: TGTGCCAGTAGTAAAGTAGAGCGAGCTGTTGAGCAGTTCTTC.

The J gene is TRBJ1-4, the V gene TRBV5-4, with 7 bases lining up with TRBD1. Germline V gene lookup returns CDR1 SGHNT and CDR2 YYREEE (reference sequence). The trim removed 0 bases at V and 8 bases at J, leaving 7 bases unmatched. This CDR3 region has 15 residues. The CDR3 region is CASSLAGQGGEKLFF. For the CDR3, the DNA is TGTGCCAGCAGCTTGGCCGGGCAGGGGGGCGAAAAACTGTTTTTT.

The chain recombines TRBV4-1 with TRBJ1-4; D not resolved. Per germline, CDR1 MGHRA and CDR2 YSYEKL. Trimming took 4 bases from V and 8 from J, leaving 17 bases between them. CDR3 size: 15 residues. This chain's CDR3 is CASSPGKVGEEKLFF. For the CDR3, the DNA is TGCGCCAGCAGCCCGGGGAAGGTGGGAGAAGAAAAACTGTTTTTT.

The gene calls are TRBV7-9 and TRBJ2-3; weak D call: TRBD1 (6 bases). V lost 5 bases and J lost 1, with 13 bases in between. CDR1 SEHNR and CDR2 FQNEAQ come from the germline V gene (reference sequence). CDR3 length: 15 residues. CDR3 nucleotides: TGTGCCAGCAGCAAAACAGGGTCGGGCACAGATACGCAGTATTTT. Its protein is CASSKTGSGTDTQYF.

This sequence joins TRBV7-2 and TRBJ1-5; 7 bases line up with TRBD1. V was pared by 2 bases and J by 5 bases, with 3 bases of the junction left unmatched. Germline V gene sequence: CDR1 SGHTA, CDR2 FQGNSA. The CDR3 is 14 residues long. For the CDR3, the DNA is TGTGCCAGCAGCTTAACAGGGGAGGATCAGCCCCAGCATTTT. Protein product: CASSLTGEDQPQHF. The whole variable domain, remainder taken from reference TRBV7-2 and TRBJ1-5, is GAGVSQSPSNKVTEKGKDVELRCDPISGHTALYWYRQSLGQGLEFLIYFQGNSAPDKSGLPSDRFSAERTGGSVSTLTIQRTQQEDSAVYLCASSLTGEDQPQHFGDGTRLSIL.

The DNA for the CDR3 is TGTGCCAGCAGTTCCCGGACAGGACAGGGGTACAATGAGCAGTTCTTC. Its translation is CASSSRTGQGYNEQFF. V gene TRBV27 combines with J gene TRBJ2-1; 9 nucleotides align to TRBD1. Trimming at V came to 4 bases and at J to 4 bases, leaving 8 bases not matched to a gene. CDR1 and CDR2 from the germline V gene are MNHEY and SMNVEV (reference sequence). There are 16 residues in the CDR3.

The genes are TRBV6-6 and TRBJ2-2; unclear D gene. With 5 bases removed from V and 5 bases from J, the gap between germline ends came to 12 bases. CDR3 length: 14 amino acids. Germline CDR1 is MNHNY and CDR2 is SVGAGI (reference sequence). The CDR3 here is CASSPRHHTGELFF. The CDR3 nucleotides are TGTGCCAGCAGTCCTCGACACCATACCGGGGAGCTGTTTTTT.

This clone was found a few times. V is TRBV4-1 and J is TRBJ1-1; possible D gene TRBD1, 6 bases. This CDR3 spans 16 amino acids. Trimming took off 1 base at V and 1 base at J, with 13 bases between the two ends. Germline V gene sequence: CDR1 MGHRA, CDR2 YSYEKL. Written as DNA, the CDR3 is TGCGCCAGCAGCCAAGTACCCGCCAGGGGGAACACTGAAGCTTTCTTT. Protein sequence: CASSQVPARGNTEAFF.

Turning to this clone: Since a much larger clone is just one base distant, this may be a read error. This sample includes further DNA sequences coding for the same CDR3. This rearrangement joins TRBV6-1 to TRBJ1-2; no firm D call. CDR1 and CDR2 (germline): MNHNS, SASEGT. V was shortened by 6 bases and J by 5 bases, with 10 bases between the two germline ends. This CDR3 spans 12 amino acids. The chain's CDR3 is CASRGDLYGYTF. CDR3 DNA: TGTGCCAGCAGGGGTGATCTTTATGGCTACACCTTC.

This chain connects TRBV7-9 to TRBJ1-6; 7 bases match TRBD1. The germline V gene encodes CDR1 SEHNR and CDR2 FQNEAQ (reference sequence). The V gene end was trimmed by 5 bases and the J gene end by 6 bases; junction bases not matched to a gene: 4. The CDR3 is 14 amino acids. Here the CDR3 reads CASSETGFNSPLHF. CDR3 coding DNA: TGTGCCAGCAGCGAGACAGGGTTTAATTCACCCCTCCACTTT.

The V and J genes are TRBV19 and TRBJ1-5; D is unclear. CDR1 and CDR2 from the germline V gene are LNHDA and SQIVND (reference sequence). Trimming left V 1 base short and J 0 bases short, with 7 bases between. The CDR3 loop spans 15 amino acids. The CDR3 DNA sequence: TGTGCCAGTAGTATAGGACCTTATAGCAATCAGCCCCAGCATTTT. This codes for CASSIGPYSNQPQHF.

The chain uses TRBV7-2 and TRBJ2-7; 14 bases map to TRBD2. This CDR3 comprises 15 residues. Germline CDR1 and CDR2: SGHTA and FQGNSA. The V segment lost 5 bases and the J segment 7 bases; nucleotides outside the gene matches: 7. The CDR3 reads CASSLGLAGVREQYF. CDR3 DNA: TGTGCCAGCAGCCTGGGACTAGCGGGAGTAAGGGAGCAGTACTTC.

This chain uses TRBV10-3 with TRBJ1-4; TRBD1 is a possible D gene (5 bases). CDR1 ENHRY and CDR2 SYGVKD come from the germline V gene. Trimming cost V 2 bases and J 8 bases, with 9 bases left between them. The CDR3 is 13 residues long. The CDR3 DNA sequence: TGTGCCATCAGTGAGGGAGGGGTGGAAAAACTGTTTTTT. This encodes CAISEGGVEKLFF.

This rearrangement joins TRBV15 to TRBJ1-5; D is ambiguous. The CDR3 spans 17 residues. With 0 bases removed from V and 0 bases from J, the gap between germline ends came to 12 bases. CDR1 LNHNV and CDR2 YYDKDF come from the germline V gene (reference sequence). The CDR3 DNA reads TGTGCCACCAGCAGAGAGGGAGGATCTAATAGCAATCAGCCCCAGCATTTT. Protein: CATSREGGSNSNQPQHF.

The chain links TRBV7-2 to TRBJ1-1; TRBD1 might be the D (5 bases). Germline CDR1 and CDR2: SGHTA and FQGNSA. This CDR3 is built from 16 residues. V was trimmed by 1 base and J by 4 bases, leaving 16 bases between them. In DNA form, the CDR3 reads TGTGCCAGCAGCTTAGGTGGGACCCAACTCGTCACTGAAGCTTTCTTT. Amino acid sequence: CASSLGGTQLVTEAFF.

The chain employs TRBV28 and TRBJ2-7; the match to TRBD2 covers 14 bases. The V gene end was trimmed by 3 bases and the J gene end by 0 bases; junction bases not matched to a gene: 7. Per germline, CDR1 MDHEN and CDR2 SYDVKM. The CDR3 totals 18 residues. The CDR3 region is CASSLPGLAGAFSYEQYF. The CDR3 coding sequence is TGTGCCAGCAGTTTGCCGGGACTAGCGGGAGCGTTCTCCTACGAGCAGTACTTC. Drawing the rest from reference TRBV28 and TRBJ2-7, the complete variable domain is DVKVTQSSRYLVKRTGEKVFLECVQDMDHENMFWYRQDPGLGLRLIYFSYDVKMKEKGDIPEGYSVSREKKERFSLILESASTNQTSMYLCASSLPGLAGAFSYEQYFGPGTRLTVT.